The sequence of this T cell receptor beta chain was determined in a study of blood T cell repertoires in COVID-19. Looking at the study overall: There were acute and convalescent COVID-19 samples, and they came from the United States, Italy and Spain. PBMCs, B-cell-depleted T cells, or T cells were the source of the cDNA or gDNA that made up the material.

The study drew participants aged roughly 18 to 89 years from roughly 25 US areas. Using immunoSEQ multiplex PCR, the repertoire was profiled, and TCRdb retains in-frame clones only, with some absent. The data hold around 280,000 clones, with around 91% observed a single time. The clonotype originates from a woman younger than 30 with acute COVID-19. The specimen was PBMCs or T cells enriched from blood (not recorded which).

Here the CDR3 reads CASSYSGTGGREQYF. CDR3 nucleotide sequence: TGTGCCAGCAGTTACTCCGGGACAGGGGGCCGGGAGCAGTACTTC. The chain carries TRBV6-5 and TRBJ2-7, with 12 bases aligning to TRBD1. Germline V gives CDR1 MNHEY, CDR2 SVGAGI. There are 15 residues in the CDR3. V lost 0 bases to trimming and J lost 7 bases; unmatched junction nucleotides: 4.